This T cell receptor (beta chain) was found in a study of shared clonotypes between healthy human individuals. Notes on the study in general: Against clonotypes common to all four donors, non-shared ones had lower generation probabilities. Sampling covered blood only; tissue repertoires likely differ. In having few donors, the study represented limited genetic and exposure-history diversity.

Concerning this clone: The antigen is not known.

Donors, healthy HIV-negative adults, lacked recent acute infections or vaccinations. Produced via immunoSEQ multiplex PCR; TCRdb's table is partial and in-frame only. The data show about 2.4 million clones, approximately 94% seen once. This receptor was identified in a man between 18 and 35 years old in good health. Some clones in this sample may be carry-over from other donors' samples. Specimen: naive CD4+ T cells from PBMCs. Noted subset: CD45RA+ positively selected.

The CDR3 reads CASSFEGHTQYF. CDR3 coding DNA: TGTGCCAGCAGTTTCGAGGGTCATACGCAGTATTTT. The chain has TRBV27 and TRBJ2-3, with a tentative D call TRBD2 (5 bases). From germline, CDR1 is MNHEY and CDR2 SMNVEV (reference sequence). The V end was cut by 3 bases, the J end by 7 bases, with 8 bases between. The CDR3 loop spans 12 amino acids.